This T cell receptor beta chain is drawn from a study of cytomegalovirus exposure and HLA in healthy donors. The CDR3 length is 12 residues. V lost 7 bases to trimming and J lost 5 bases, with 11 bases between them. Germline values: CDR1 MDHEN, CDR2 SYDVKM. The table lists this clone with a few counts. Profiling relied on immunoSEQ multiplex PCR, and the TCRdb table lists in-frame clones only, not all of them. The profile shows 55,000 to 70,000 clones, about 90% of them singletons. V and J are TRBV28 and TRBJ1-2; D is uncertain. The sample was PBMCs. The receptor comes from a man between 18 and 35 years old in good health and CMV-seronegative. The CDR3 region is CASTWGGYGYTF. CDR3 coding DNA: TGTGCCAGCACCTGGGGAGGGTATGGCTACACCTTC.